The entry that follows covers one TCR beta chain sequence. Germline assignment: CDR1 SGHRS and CDR2 YFSETQ. V gave up 4 bases and J gave up 3 bases; unmatched junction bases: 10. The CDR3 has 16 residues. Generated by immunoSEQ multiplex PCR, the TCRdb table keeps only in-frame clones and is missing some. This table holds a few hundred thousand clones, just under 90% found once. The data were taken from a study of blood T cell repertoires in COVID-19. For the study at large: From T cells, B-cell-depleted T cells, or PBMCs came the material, which was cDNA or gDNA.

The TCR was taken from a man in his 60s who had recovered from COVID-19. The gene calls are TRBV5-1 and TRBJ1-2, with 9 bases that match TRBD1. Input material: peripheral blood. The CDR3 loop is CASSPAGQGKDYGYTF. CDR3 coding DNA: TGCGCCAGCAGCCCCGCCGGACAGGGGAAGGACTATGGCTACACCTTC.